This T cell receptor (beta chain) comes out of a study of cytomegalovirus exposure and HLA in healthy donors. The donors were part of the validation cohort of roughly 130 subjects. That cohort was separate from the first cohort, which comprised some 670 subjects. Profiling relied on immunoSEQ multiplex PCR, and the TCRdb table lists in-frame clones only, not all of them. The sample lists tens of thousands of clones; roughly 80% were seen once. Study-wide findings and caveats: Through in vitro validation, a few CMV-associated chains were shown to be specific for CMV antigens. According to the study, 150 to 200 TCR beta chains were cytomegalovirus-associated.

As for this clone: Its antigen is currently unknown.

The CDR3 length is 14 residues. V was trimmed by 1 base and J by 10 bases, leaving 13 bases between them. Specimen: PBMCs. The chain uses TRBV23-1 and TRBJ1-4, with a possible D match to TRBD1 (5 bases). TRBV23-1 falls under the ORF class, with uncertain function. This sequence originates from a man aged 25 to 40 in good health and CMV-seronegative. The CDR3 protein is CASSQLTGKGKLFF. The CDR3 DNA follows: TGCGCCAGCAGTCAATTAACAGGAAAAGGAAAACTGTTTTTT.